This T cell receptor beta chain was recorded in a study of blood T cell repertoires in COVID-19. Across the whole study: Samples of COVID-19 (acute and convalescent) were obtained from the United States, Italy and Spain. The cDNA or gDNA used as material had been derived from T cells, B-cell-depleted T cells, or PBMCs.

Germline-derived CDR1 and CDR2 are LGHDT and YNNKEL (reference sequence). V dropped 1 base and J dropped 2 bases, with 7 bases sitting between them. The CDR3 length is 14 residues. In the authors' methods: Amplification from reference gene primers served as the basis for estimated nucleated cell counts. Data came from immunoSEQ multiplex PCR; TCRdb stores just in-frame clones and leaves some out. The V and J calls and the clone size are those of that table, but D and trimming were determined from the DNA. The table has 65,000 to 70,000 clones, 82% seen once. This clone came up a few times. The source material was peripheral blood. V is TRBV3-1 (or the pseudogene TRBV3-2) and J is TRBJ2-3, with D unclear. The source is a man aged 80 or over with active COVID-19. The CDR3 sequence is CASSQVGYTDTQYF. The CDR3 DNA follows: TGTGCCAGCAGCCAAGTCGGGTACACAGATACGCAGTATTTT.